Detailed here is one T cell receptor (beta chain). The antigen it binds to is not known. Base qualities are not at hand, and no much larger clone is one base apart. V was cut back by 1 base and J by 7 bases, leaving a gap of 16 bases between them. Measured from the cysteine to the phenylalanine, the CDR3 is 15 residues long. Only the CDR3 DNA is retained, 45 bases long and in frame from the first base. The germline V gene encodes CDR1 SEHNR and CDR2 FQNEAQ (reference sequence). This entry belongs to a study of T cell responses to AZD1222 COVID-19 vaccine (TCRdb year 2021). Regarding the research as a whole: TCR sequencing was performed for 230 to 250 trial participants, of whom about 200 were given two doses of AZD1222 and around 25 were given two doses of MenACWY control vaccine. Enrollment into the trials was organized by age into subgroups of 18-55, 56-69 and 70-plus years, and those subgroups contained roughly 150, 30 and 60 TCR-sequenced participants, respectively.

The CDR3 regions of human TCRbeta chains were subjected to immunosequencing. In the source study's methods: TCRs in the repertoires were compared against a reference library of SARS-CoV-2-specific TCRs that had been generated with the MIRA antigen-specificity platform. Breadth meant the fraction of unique TCRs that were SARS-CoV-2-associated, whereas depth meant the fraction of total T cells that were SARS-CoV-2-associated. Using the MIRA data, every spike-specific TCR was mapped to the spike region that the TCR reacted to and assigned to either a CD4 or a CD8 class. Log10-transformed breadth and depth values were compared by one-way ANOVA with Sidak's multiple comparisons tests. Here the immuneACCESS table is served through TCRdb, limited to in-frame sequences with V and J called. Missing clones are a known gap in these copies; in checked studies unresolved V genes cover under half, and the rest lacks a known reason. The D gene and trimming were derived from the DNA, and the V and J assignments and clone size from that table. Here the sample has about 130,000 clones; more than 75% occur a single time. Jointly, the top ten make up around 0.98% of the sample.

What the authors observed across the whole study: The whole spike protein was spanned by vaccine-associated CD4 TCRs, and dominant responses were seen in regions 160-218 and 743-854. Conclusions about previously exposed vaccinees were limited because only six or seven AZD1222 recipients were SARS-CoV-2 seropositive at baseline. Because no day 14 peak-response samples were available, repertoires were characterized only after the peak T cell response. Participants were mostly white British, with more females than males. The authors suggested clonal diversity may have been underestimated. A significant rise in spike-specific TCR breadth and depth was observed after two AZD1222 doses relative to day 0 and relative to MenACWY recipients. Nearly half of unique spike-specific TCRs reportedly recognized epitopes outside regions mutated in the B.1.351 and B.1.1.7 variants. The 56-69-year group was small, and its depth increase did not reach significance, likely because of low power.

The time point label, as the study defines it: about 28 days (+/-7) after the second vaccine dose. AZD1222 recipients with second doses at about 4 weeks or about 12 weeks were pooled, because spike-specific TCR depth and breadth did not differ between schedules. The vaccinee samples were drawn from two UK trials, COV001 and COV002, one of which was a single-blind randomized controlled phase 2/3 trial testing AZD1222 (ChAdOx1 nCoV-19) in healthy adults. Trial participant PBMC samples were collected at day 0 and day 28 after the second dose for TCRbeta chain sequencing. This TCR derives from an adult who received the AZD1222 COVID-19 vaccine. Sample: peripheral blood, taken 28 days after the second AZD1222 dose. Rearrangement joined TRBV7-9 to TRBJ1-2; the D gene is perhaps TRBD1, on 6 matching bases. CDR3 sequence: CASSLVNGGARGYTF. In nucleotide form, the sequence is TGTGCCAGCAGCTTAGTGAACGGGGGGGCGCGTGGCTACACCTTC.